This T cell receptor (beta chain) was identified in a study of T cells in tuberculosis (dated by TCRdb to between 2018 and 2020). Concerning the study at large: The study combined CD1B tetramers and high-throughput TCR immunosequencing to characterize T cells specific for the mycobacterial lipid antigen glucose monomycolate (GMM). IGRA-negative adolescents, IGRA-positive adolescents with latent tuberculosis and adults with active tuberculosis, ten per group, were compared in a South African clinical cohort. PBMC from active tuberculosis patients were archived either before standard anti-tuberculosis treatment began or within 7 days of its start.

The immunoSEQ multiplex PCR assay was used to generate TCR libraries, with TCR-beta and/or TCR-alpha/delta assays applied to each sample. The Illumina high-throughput platform was used to sequence the amplified TCR libraries. Per the original workflow: Clustering and dimensionality reduction relied on pairwise TCRdist distances among GMM-specific receptors from T cells that were either sorted ex vivo or expanded in vitro. Each clinical repertoire was scored by mean NN-distance, the average TCRdist to the nearest 10% of tetramer-positive reference sequences. To compute GEM TCR motif frequency, the fraction of unique TCRs matching known GEM sequences by V/J usage and CDR3 length was calculated. Active tuberculosis was classified by linear discriminant analysis with leave-one-out cross-validation, implemented in scikit-learn. TCRdb holds this immuneACCESS table with in-frame rearrangements only. Some clones are missing; in checked studies, unresolved V genes explain under half, and the rest has no known cause. V, J and clone size reflect that table, while D and trimming were determined from the DNA. The table for this sample lists around 35,000 clones; under 95% of them were counted only once. The ten largest account for less than 2.5% of the sample.

Here is what the overall study found, with its caveats: With the diverse GMM-specific repertoire as input, a classifier achieved around 90% accuracy (AUROC around 0.88), whereas GEM motif frequencies as input gave 70% accuracy. Which clinical samples got chosen depended on the availability of cryopreserved specimens, and the active tuberculosis cases were adults, whereas the controls were adolescents. The smaller NN-distances in active tuberculosis patients were driven in part by shorter CDR3-alpha lengths, while the difference seen for TCR-beta was not statistically significant. Compared with IGRA-negative controls, TCR-alpha repertoires from active tuberculosis had smaller mean NN-distances to GMM-specific TCRs, which suggests clonal expansion of these TCRs.

Spanning cysteine to phenylalanine, the CDR3 consists of 13 amino acids. Only the CDR3 DNA stays, 39 bases, in frame from base 1. For CDR1 and CDR2, the germline V gene (reference sequence) lists MNHEY and SMNVEV. V sheds 2 bases and J sheds 3 bases, leaving 8 bases between their ends. With regard to this clone: The antigen it recognizes is unknown. Within one base of it there is no much larger clone, and no base qualities were kept.

In the paper's terms, the time point label means: new active TB diagnosis, blood taken before or within 7 days of starting treatment. The patients with active tuberculosis were newly diagnosed, HIV-seronegative South African adults aged 18 years or older. Confirmation of active tuberculosis came from positive sputum smear microscopy and/or a positive M. tuberculosis culture. Immunosequencing of unsorted cryopreserved PBMC covered, on average, approximately 100,000 T cells per clinical donor. This specimen consisted of PBMCs, obtained at tuberculosis diagnosis. The sequence was collected from an adult with tuberculosis. In this chain, TRBV27 is recombined with TRBJ2-7, with no confidently assigned D gene. The CDR3 region has the sequence CASSLGRSYEQYF. The DNA sequence reads TGTGCCAGCAGTTTAGGGCGCAGCTACGAGCAGTACTTC.